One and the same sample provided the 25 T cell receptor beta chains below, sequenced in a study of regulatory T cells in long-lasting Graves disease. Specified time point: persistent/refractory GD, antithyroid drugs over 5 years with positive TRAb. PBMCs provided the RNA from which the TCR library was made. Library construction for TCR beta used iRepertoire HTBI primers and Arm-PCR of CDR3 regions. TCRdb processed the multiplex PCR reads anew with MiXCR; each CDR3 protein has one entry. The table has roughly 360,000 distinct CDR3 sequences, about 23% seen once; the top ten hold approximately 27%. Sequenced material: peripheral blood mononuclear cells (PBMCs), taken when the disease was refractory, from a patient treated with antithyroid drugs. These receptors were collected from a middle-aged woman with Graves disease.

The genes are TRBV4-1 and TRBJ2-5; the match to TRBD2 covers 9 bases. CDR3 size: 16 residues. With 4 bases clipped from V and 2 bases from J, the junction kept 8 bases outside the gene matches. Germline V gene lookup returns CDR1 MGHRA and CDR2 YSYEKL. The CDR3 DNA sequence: TGCGCCAGCAGCCTCTACCCTAGCGGGGCTCAAGAGACCCAGTACTTC. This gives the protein CASSLYPSGAQETQYF.

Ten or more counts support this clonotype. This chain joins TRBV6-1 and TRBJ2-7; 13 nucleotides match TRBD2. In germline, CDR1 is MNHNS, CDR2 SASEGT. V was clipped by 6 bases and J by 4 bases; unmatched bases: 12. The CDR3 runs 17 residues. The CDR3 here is CASRSERTSGSLYEQYF. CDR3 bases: TGTGCCAGCAGGTCCGAACGGACTAGCGGGAGTTTGTACGAGCAGTACTTC.

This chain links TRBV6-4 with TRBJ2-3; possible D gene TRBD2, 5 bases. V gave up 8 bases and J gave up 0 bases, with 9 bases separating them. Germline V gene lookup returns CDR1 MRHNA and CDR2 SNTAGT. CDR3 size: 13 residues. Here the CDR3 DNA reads TGTGCCAGCGGGAGCTCTAGCACAGATACGCAGTATTTT. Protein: CASGSSSTDTQYF.

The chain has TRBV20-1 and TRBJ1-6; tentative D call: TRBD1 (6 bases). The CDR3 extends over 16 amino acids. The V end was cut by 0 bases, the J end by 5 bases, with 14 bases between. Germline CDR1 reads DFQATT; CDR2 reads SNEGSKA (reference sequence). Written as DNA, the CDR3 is TGCAGTGCTAGAGATACCCCGGGGGCGCATAATTCACCCCTCCACTTT. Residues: CSARDTPGAHNSPLHF.

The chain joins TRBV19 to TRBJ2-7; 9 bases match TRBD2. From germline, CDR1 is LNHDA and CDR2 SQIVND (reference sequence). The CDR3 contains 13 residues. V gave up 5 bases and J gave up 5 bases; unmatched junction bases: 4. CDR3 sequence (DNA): TGTGCCAGTAGTTCGCGGGAGGGGGACGAGCAGTACTTC. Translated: CASSSREGDEQYF. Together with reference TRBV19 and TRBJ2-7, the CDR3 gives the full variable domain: DGGITQSPKYLFRKEGQNVTLSCEQNLNHDAMYWYRQDPGQGLRLIYYSQIVNDFQKGDIAEGYSVSREKKESFPLTVTSAQKNPTAFYLCASSSREGDEQYFGPGTRLTVT.

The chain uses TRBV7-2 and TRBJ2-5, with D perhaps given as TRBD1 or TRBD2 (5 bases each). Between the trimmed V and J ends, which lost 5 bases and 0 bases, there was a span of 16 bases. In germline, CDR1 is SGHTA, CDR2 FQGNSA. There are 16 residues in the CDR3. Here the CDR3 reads CASSQQRGLHQETQYF. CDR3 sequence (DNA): TGTGCCAGCAGCCAACAGAGGGGCCTCCACCAAGAGACCCAGTACTTC.

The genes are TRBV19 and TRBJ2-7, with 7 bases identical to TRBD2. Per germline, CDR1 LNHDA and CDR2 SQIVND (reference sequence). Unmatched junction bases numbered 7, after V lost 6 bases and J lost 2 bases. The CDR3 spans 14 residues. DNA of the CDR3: TGTGCCAGTAGAGAAAGCGGGGTTCCCTACGAGCAGTACTTC. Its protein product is CASRESGVPYEQYF.

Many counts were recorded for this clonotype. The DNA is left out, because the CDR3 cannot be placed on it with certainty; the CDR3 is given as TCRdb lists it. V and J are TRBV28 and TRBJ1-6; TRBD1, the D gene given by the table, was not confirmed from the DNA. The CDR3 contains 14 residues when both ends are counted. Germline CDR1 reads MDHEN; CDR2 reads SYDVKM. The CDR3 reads CASSSSTGRSPLHF.

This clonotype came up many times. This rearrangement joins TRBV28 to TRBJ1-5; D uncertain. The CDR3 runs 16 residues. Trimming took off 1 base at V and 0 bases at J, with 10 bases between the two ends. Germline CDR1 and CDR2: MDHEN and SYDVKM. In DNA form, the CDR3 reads TGTGCCAGCAGTTTATCCGGGGTCGGTAGCAATCAGCCCCAGCATTTT. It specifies CASSLSGVGSNQPQHF.

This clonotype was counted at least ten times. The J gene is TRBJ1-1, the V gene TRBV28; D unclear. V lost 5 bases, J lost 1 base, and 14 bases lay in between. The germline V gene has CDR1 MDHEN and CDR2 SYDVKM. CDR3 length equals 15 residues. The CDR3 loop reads CASSPPTGGNTEAFF. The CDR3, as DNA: TGTGCCAGCAGTCCTCCCACCGGTGGGAACACTGAAGCTTTCTTT.

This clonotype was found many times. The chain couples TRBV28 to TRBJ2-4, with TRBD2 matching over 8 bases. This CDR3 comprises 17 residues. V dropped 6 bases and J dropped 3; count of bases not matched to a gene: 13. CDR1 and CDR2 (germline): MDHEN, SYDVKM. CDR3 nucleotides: TGTGCCAGCAGCCAACTCCCGGGACGGGGGGGCAAAAACATTCAGTACTTC. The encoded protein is CASSQLPGRGGKNIQYF.

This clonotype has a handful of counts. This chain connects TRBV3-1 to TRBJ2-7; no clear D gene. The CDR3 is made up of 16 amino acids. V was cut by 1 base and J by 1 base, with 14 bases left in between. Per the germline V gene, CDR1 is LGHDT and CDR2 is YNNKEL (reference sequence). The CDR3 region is CASSQGFSTDSYEQYF. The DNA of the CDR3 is TGTGCCAGCAGCCAAGGGTTCAGCACCGATTCCTACGAGCAGTACTTC.

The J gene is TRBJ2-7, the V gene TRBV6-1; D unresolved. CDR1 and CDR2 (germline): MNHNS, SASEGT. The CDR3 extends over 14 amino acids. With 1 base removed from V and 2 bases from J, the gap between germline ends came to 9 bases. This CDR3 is CASSEGILTYEQYF. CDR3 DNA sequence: TGTGCCAGCAGTGAAGGAATACTAACCTACGAGCAGTACTTC.

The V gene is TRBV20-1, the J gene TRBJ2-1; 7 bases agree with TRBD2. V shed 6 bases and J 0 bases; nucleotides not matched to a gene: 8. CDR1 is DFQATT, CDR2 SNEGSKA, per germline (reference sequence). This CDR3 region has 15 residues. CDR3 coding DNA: TGCAGTGCGTCACTAGCGCCTGTCTCCTACAATGAGCAGTTCTTC. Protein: CSASLAPVSYNEQFF.

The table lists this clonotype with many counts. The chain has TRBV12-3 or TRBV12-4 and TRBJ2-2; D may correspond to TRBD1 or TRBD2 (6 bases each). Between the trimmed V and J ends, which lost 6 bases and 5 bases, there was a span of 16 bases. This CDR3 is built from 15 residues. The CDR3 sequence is CASSKGGLGTGELFF. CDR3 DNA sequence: TGTGCCAGCAGCAAGGGGGGACTTGGGACCGGGGAGCTGTTTTTT.

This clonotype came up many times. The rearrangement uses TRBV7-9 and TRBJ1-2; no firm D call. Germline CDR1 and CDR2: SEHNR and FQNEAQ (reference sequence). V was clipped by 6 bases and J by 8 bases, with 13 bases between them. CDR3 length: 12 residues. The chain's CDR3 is CASRPKGAGYTF. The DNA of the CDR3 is TGTGCCAGCAGACCTAAAGGTGCGGGCTACACCTTC.

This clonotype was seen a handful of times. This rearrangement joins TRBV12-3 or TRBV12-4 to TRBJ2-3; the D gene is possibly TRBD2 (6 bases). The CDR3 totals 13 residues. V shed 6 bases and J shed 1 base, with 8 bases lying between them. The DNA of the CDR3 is TGTGCCAGCAGCAGGAGGGGCACAGATACGCAGTATTTT. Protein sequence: CASSRRGTDTQYF.

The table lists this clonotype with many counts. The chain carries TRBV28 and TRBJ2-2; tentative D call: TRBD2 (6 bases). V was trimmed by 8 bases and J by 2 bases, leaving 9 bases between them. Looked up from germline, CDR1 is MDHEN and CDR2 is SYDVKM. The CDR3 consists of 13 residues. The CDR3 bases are TGTGCCAGCGGGACTGGCAACACCGGGGAGCTGTTTTTT. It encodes CASGTGNTGELFF.

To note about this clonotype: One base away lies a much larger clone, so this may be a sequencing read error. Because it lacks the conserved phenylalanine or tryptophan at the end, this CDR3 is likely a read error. DNA of the CDR3: TGTGCCAGCAGCCGGAGAAGGACAGTGAACACTGAAGCTTTCCTT. Translating it yields CASSRRRTVNTEAFL. This chain uses TRBV7-2 with TRBJ1-1; tentative D call: TRBD1 (6 bases). Germline V CDR1 and CDR2: SGHTA, FQGNSA. CDR3 length: 15 amino acids. Trimming cost V 5 bases and J 0 bases, with 13 bases left between them.

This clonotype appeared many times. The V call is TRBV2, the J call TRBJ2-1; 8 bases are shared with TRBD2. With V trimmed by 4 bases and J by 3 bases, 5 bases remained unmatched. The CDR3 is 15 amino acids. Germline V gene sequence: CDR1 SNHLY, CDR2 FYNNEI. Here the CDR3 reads CASSVTSGYYNEQFF. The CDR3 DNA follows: TGTGCCAGCAGTGTAACTAGCGGTTACTACAATGAGCAGTTCTTC. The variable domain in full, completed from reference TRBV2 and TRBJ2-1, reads EPEVTQTPSHQVTQMGQEVILRCVPISNHLYFYWYRQILGQKVEFLVSFYNNEISEKSEIFDDQFSVERPDGSNFTLKIRSTKLEDSAMYFCASSVTSGYYNEQFFGPGTRLTVL.

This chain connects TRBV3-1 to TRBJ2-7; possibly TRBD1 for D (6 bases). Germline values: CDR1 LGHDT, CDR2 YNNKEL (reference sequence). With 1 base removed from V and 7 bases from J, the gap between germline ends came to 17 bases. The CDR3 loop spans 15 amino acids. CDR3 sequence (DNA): TGTGCCAGCAGCCAAGGTTGGCAGGGGTCGCGGGAGCAGTACTTC. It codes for CASSQGWQGSREQYF.

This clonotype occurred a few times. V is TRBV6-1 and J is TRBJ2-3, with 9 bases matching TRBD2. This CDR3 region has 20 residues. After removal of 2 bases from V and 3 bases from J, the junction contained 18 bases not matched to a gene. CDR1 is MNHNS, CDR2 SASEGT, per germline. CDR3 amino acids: CASSETPVTGTSRRTDTQYF. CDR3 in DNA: TGTGCCAGCAGTGAAACTCCCGTCACCGGGACTAGCCGGAGGACAGATACGCAGTATTTT.

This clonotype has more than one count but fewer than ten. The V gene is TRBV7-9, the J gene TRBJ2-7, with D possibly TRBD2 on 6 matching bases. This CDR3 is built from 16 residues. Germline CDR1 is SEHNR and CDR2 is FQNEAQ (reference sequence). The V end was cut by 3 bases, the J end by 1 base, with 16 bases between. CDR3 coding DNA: TGTGCCAGCAGCTTTGGTATCGGGGGATCATCCTACGAGCAGTACTTC. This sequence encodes CASSFGIGGSSYEQYF.

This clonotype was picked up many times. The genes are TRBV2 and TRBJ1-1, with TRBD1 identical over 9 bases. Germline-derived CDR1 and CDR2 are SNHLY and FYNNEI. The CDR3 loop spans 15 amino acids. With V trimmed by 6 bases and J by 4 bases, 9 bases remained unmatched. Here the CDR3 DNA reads TGTGCCAGCAGCCCCTCCGGGACAGGGCCCACTGAAGCTTTCTTT. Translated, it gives CASSPSGTGPTEAFF.

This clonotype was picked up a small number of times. The CDR3 loop reads CASSPSVGAGTYEQYF. In DNA, the CDR3 is TGTGCCAGCAGCCCAAGCGTGGGGGCTGGGACCTACGAGCAGTACTTC. J is TRBJ2-7 and V is TRBV13; tentatively, D is TRBD1 (6 bases). This CDR3 contains 16 residues. V gave up 5 bases and J gave up 2 bases, with 19 bases separating them. Germline assignment: CDR1 PRHDT and CDR2 FYEKMQ (reference sequence). Using reference TRBV13 and TRBJ2-7 for the parts outside the CDR3, the full variable domain is AAGVIQSPRHLIKEKRETATLKCYPIPRHDTVYWYQQGPGQDPQFLISFYEKMQSDKGSIPDRFSAQQFSDYHSELNMSSLELGDSALYFCASSPSVGAGTYEQYFGPGTRLTVT.